A single sample gave rise to the 8 T cell receptor beta chains below, sequenced in a study of T-cell memory formation after mild COVID-19. TCRdb reprocessed the 5' RACE reads via MiXCR and lists one record per CDR3 protein. The sample has about 200,000 distinct CDR3 sequences, 7.5% to 10% seen once. The sequencing input was PBMCs or a T cell subset sorted from them (not recorded which). These receptors were taken from a man younger than 30 who had mild COVID-19 (a few samples of this study predate the infection). Cell type and time point are not known.

This chain links TRBV20-1 with TRBJ2-5, with TRBD2 identical over 10 bases. This CDR3 has 14 residues. The trim removed 6 bases at V and 4 bases at J, leaving 8 bases unmatched. Germline values: CDR1 DFQATT, CDR2 SNEGSKA (reference sequence). The CDR3 nucleotides read TGCAGTGCCGGCAGCGGGGGGGCCGGAGAGACCCAGTACTTC. Its translation is CSAGSGGAGETQYF.

This clonotype was observed a few times. DNA of the CDR3: TGTGCCAGCAGTTCAGGGGGGTTGGGCTACACCTTC. Protein product: CASSSGGLGYTF. The J gene is TRBJ1-2, the V gene TRBV28; 7 nucleotides align to TRBD1. This CDR3 spans 12 amino acids. Germline CDR1 MDHEN, CDR2 SYDVKM. Trimming cost V 4 bases and J 8 bases; bases outside gene matches: 4.

This clonotype turned up a few times. The J gene is TRBJ2-7, the V gene TRBV5-6, with 8 bases aligning to TRBD1. The CDR3 sequence is 15 residues long. With V trimmed by 3 bases and J by 6 bases, 11 bases remained unmatched. CDR1 and CDR2 from the germline V gene are SGHDT and YYEEEE. CDR3 sequence: CASSSRTGRLGEQYF. In nucleotides, the CDR3 is TGTGCCAGCAGCTCCCGGACAGGGCGGTTGGGCGAGCAGTACTTC. Complete variable domain (other parts from reference TRBV5-6 and TRBJ2-7): DAGVTQSPTHLIKTRGQQVTLRCSPKSGHDTVSWYQQALGQGPQFIFQYYEEEERQRGNFPDRFSGHQFPNYSSELNVNALLLGDSALYLCASSSRTGRLGEQYFGPGTRLTVT.

This clonotype was recorded a few times. This chain uses TRBV7-2 with TRBJ2-3; D might be TRBD2 (6 bases). This CDR3 is 14 amino acids long. CDR1 SGHTA and CDR2 FQGNSA come from the germline V gene. Trimming removed 4 bases at V and 6 bases at J, with 14 bases between. CDR3 sequence reads: CASSSLAVDDTQYF. DNA for the CDR3: TGTGCCAGCAGCTCTTTAGCGGTGGACGATACGCAGTATTTT.

This clonotype has a handful of counts. The gene calls are TRBV6-6 and TRBJ2-3, with 8 bases fitting TRBD2. The ends lost 6 bases at V and 1 base at J; junction bases unmatched: 6. This CDR3 contains 15 residues. Germline CDR1 MNHNY, CDR2 SVGAGI (reference sequence). The CDR3 protein is CASRTGGPRTDTQYF. The CDR3, as DNA: TGTGCCAGCAGGACGGGGGGGCCCCGCACAGATACGCAGTATTTT.

This clonotype was picked up a small number of times. The rearrangement joins TRBV5-1 to TRBJ2-3; D is ambiguous. The CDR3 length is 15 residues. Germline V gene sequence: CDR1 SGHRS, CDR2 YFSETQ. V shed 5 bases and J shed 2 bases, with 15 bases lying between them. CDR3 in amino acids: CASSLQAPVTDTQYF. The CDR3 DNA reads TGCGCCAGCAGTTTGCAGGCTCCTGTCACAGATACGCAGTATTTT.

This clonotype has only a few counts. This chain connects TRBV25-1 to TRBJ2-2, with D possibly being TRBD2 (7 bases). The germline CDR1 and CDR2 sequences are MGHDK and SYGVNS. The CDR3 length is 15 residues. V lost 10 bases and J lost 2, with 17 bases in between. The CDR3 spells CATRVGGANTGELFF. The CDR3 DNA follows: TGTGCCACCAGGGTGGGGGGGGCCAACACCGGGGAGCTGTTTTTT.

The chain is built from TRBV29-1 and TRBJ1-5, with D hard to call. Germline V gives CDR1 SQVTM, CDR2 ANQGSEA. V lost 7 bases, J lost 2 bases, and 12 bases lay in between. The CDR3 totals 13 residues. The CDR3 DNA is TGCAGCGCCAGCCGGGAAGGCAATCAGCCCCAGCATTTT. This codes for CSASREGNQPQHF.